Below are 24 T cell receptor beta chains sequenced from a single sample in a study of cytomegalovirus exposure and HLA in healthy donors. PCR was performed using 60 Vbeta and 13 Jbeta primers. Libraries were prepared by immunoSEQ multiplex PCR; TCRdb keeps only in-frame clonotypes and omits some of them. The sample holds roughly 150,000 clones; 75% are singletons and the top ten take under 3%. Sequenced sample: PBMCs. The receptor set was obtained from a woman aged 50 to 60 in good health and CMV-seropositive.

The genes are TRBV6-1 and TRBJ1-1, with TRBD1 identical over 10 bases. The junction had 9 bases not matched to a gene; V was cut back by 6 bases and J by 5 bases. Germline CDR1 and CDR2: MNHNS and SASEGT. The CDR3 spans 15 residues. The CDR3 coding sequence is TGTGCCAGCAGCCCAATATGGGGACAGGGGACTGAAGCTTTCTTT. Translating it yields CASSPIWGQGTEAFF.

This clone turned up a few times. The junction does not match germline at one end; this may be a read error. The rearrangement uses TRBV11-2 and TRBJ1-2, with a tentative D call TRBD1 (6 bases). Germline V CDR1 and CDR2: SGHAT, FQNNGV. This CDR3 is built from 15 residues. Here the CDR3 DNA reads TGTGCCAGCAGTTTAATCGGGGGGCCTTACTATGGCTACCCCTTC. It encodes CASSLIGGPYYGYPF.

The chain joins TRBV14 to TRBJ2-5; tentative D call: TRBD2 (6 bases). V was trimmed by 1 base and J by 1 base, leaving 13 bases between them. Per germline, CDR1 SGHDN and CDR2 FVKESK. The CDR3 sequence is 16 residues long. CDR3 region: CASSQAGLSSQETQYF. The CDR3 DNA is TGTGCCAGCAGCCAAGCGGGACTCTCCTCCCAAGAGACCCAGTACTTC. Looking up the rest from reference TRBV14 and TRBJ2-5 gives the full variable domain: EAGVTQFPSHSVIEKGQTVTLRCDPISGHDNLYWYRRVMGKEIKFLLHFVKESKQDESGMPNNRFLAERTGGTYSTLKVQPAELEDSGVYFCASSQAGLSSQETQYFGPGTRLLVL.

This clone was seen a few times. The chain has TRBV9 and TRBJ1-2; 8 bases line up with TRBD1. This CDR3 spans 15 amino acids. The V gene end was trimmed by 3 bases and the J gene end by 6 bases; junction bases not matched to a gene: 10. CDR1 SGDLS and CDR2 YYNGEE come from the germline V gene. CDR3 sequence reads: CASSDPDRGQNGYTF. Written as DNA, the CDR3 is TGTGCCAGCAGCGATCCTGACAGGGGACAGAATGGCTACACCTTC.

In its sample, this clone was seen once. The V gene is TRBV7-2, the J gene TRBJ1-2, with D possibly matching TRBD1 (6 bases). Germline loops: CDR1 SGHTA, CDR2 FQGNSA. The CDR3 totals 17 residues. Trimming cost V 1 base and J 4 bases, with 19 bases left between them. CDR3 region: CASSLGIRDTLTYGYTF. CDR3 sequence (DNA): TGTGCCAGCAGCTTAGGAATTCGGGACACTCTAACCTATGGCTACACCTTC.

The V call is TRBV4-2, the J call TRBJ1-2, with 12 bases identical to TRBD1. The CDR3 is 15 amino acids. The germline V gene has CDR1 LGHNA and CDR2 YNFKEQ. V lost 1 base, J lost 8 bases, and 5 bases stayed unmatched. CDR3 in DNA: TGTGCCAGCAGCCAAGTGGGACAGGGGGCACGAGGCTACACCTTC. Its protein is CASSQVGQGARGYTF.

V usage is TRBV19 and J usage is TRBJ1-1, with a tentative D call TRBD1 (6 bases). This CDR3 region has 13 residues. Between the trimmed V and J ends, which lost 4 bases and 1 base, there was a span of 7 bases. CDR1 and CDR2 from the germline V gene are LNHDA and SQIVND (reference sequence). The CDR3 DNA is TGTGCCAGTAGTAAGACAGGGAACACTGAAGCTTTCTTT. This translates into CASSKTGNTEAFF.

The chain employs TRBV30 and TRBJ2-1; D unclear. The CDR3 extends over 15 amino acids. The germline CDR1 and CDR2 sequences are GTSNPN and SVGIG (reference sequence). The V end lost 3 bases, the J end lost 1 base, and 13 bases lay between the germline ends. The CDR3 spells CAWSDRVSSYNEQFF. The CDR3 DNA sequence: TGTGCCTGGAGCGATCGTGTGAGTTCCTACAATGAGCAGTTCTTC.

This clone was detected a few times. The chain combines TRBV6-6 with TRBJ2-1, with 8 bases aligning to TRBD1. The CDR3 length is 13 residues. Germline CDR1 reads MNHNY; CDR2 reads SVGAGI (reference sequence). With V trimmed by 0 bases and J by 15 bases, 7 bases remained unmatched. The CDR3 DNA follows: TGTGCCAGCAGTTACTCGATAGGGACAGGTCTGTTCTTC. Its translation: CASSYSIGTGLFF.

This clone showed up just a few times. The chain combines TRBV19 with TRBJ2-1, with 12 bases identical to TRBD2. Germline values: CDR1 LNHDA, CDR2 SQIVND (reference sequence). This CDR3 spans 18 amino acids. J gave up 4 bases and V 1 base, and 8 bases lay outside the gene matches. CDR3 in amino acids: CASSIGLAGGYGYNEQFF. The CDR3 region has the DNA TGTGCCAGTAGTATAGGCCTAGCGGGGGGGTATGGATACAATGAGCAGTTCTTC.

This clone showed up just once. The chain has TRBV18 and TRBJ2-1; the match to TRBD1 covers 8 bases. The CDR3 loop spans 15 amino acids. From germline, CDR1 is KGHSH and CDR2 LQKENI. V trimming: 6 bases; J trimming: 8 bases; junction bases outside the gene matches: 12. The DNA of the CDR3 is TGTGCCAGCTCCGTGGGAAGGCAGGGGGCCCATGAGCAGTTCTTC. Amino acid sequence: CASSVGRQGAHEQFF.

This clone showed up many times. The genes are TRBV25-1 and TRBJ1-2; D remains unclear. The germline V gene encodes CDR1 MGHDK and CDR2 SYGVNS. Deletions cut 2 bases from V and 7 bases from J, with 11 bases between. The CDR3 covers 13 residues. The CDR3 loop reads CASSEEAPPGYTF. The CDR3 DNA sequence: TGTGCCAGCAGTGAAGAGGCCCCACCTGGCTACACCTTC.

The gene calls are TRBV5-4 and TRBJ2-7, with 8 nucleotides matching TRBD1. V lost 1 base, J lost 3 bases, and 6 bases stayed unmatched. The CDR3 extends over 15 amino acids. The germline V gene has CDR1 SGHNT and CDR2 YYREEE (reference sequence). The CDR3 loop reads CASSLNGQGGYEQYF. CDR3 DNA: TGTGCCAGCAGCTTGAACGGACAGGGAGGCTACGAGCAGTACTTC.

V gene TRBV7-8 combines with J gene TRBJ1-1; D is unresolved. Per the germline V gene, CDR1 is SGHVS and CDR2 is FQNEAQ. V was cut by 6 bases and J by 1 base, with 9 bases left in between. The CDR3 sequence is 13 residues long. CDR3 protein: CASRRARNTEAFF. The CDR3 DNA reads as TGTGCCAGCAGGAGAGCTAGGAACACTGAAGCTTTCTTT.

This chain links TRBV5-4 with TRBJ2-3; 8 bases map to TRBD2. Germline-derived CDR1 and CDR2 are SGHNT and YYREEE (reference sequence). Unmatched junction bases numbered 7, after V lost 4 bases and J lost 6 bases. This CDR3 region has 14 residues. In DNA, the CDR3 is TGTGCCAGCAGCGCCTCGGGGGGGAGCGATACGCAGTATTTT. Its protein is CASSASGGSDTQYF.

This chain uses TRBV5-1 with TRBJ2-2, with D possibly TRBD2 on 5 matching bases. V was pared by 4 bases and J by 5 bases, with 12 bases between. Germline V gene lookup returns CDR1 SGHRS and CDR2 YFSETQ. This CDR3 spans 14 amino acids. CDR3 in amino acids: CASSGGYGTGELFF. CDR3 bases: TGCGCCAGCAGCGGCGGGTATGGAACCGGGGAGCTGTTTTTT.

DNA for the CDR3: TGTGCCAGCAGGGAACAGACAGGCGCCTATGGCTACACCTTC. Translating gives CASREQTGAYGYTF. This sequence joins TRBV2 and TRBJ1-2, with D maybe TRBD1 (6 bases). CDR1 SNHLY and CDR2 FYNNEI come from the germline V gene. This CDR3 comprises 14 residues. V dropped 6 bases and J dropped 4 bases, with 15 bases sitting between them.

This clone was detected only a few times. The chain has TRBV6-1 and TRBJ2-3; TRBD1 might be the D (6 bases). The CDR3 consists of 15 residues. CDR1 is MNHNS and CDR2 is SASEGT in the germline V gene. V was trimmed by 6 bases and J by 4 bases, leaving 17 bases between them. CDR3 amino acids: CASRAGTQIPDTQYF. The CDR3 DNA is TGTGCCAGCAGAGCCGGGACACAGATCCCAGATACGCAGTATTTT.

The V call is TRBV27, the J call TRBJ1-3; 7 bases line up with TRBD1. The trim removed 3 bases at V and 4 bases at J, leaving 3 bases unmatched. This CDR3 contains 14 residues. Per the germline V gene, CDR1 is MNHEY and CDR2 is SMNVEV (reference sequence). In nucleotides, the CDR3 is TGTGCCAGCAGTTTGACAGGGTTAGGAAACACCATATATTTT. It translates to CASSLTGLGNTIYF.

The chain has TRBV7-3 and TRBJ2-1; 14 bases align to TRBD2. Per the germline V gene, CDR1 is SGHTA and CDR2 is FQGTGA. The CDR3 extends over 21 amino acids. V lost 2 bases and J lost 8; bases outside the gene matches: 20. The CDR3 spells CASSLVEGAGTSGGRRHEQFF. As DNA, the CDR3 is TGTGCCAGCAGCTTAGTAGAGGGAGCGGGGACTAGCGGGGGTCGGAGGCATGAGCAGTTCTTC. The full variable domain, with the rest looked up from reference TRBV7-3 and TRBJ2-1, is GAGVSQTPSNKVTEKGKYVELRCDPISGHTALYWYRQSLGQGPEFLIYFQGTGAADDSGLPNDRFFAVRPEGSVSTLKIQRTERGDSAVYLCASSLVEGAGTSGGRRHEQFFGPGTRLTVL.

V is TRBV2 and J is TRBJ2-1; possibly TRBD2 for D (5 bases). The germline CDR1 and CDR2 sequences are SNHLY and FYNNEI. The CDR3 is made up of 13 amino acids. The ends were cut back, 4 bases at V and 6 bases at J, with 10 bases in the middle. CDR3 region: CASSVVRGNEQFF. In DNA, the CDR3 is TGTGCCAGCAGTGTCGTCCGGGGCAATGAGCAGTTCTTC.

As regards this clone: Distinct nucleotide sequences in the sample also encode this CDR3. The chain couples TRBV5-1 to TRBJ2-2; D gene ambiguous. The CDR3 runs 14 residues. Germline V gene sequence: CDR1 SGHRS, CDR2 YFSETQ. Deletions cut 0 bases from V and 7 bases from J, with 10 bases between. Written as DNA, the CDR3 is TGCGCCAGCAGCTTGGAGCTAAAGTTCGGGGAGCTGTTTTTT. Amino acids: CASSLELKFGELFF.

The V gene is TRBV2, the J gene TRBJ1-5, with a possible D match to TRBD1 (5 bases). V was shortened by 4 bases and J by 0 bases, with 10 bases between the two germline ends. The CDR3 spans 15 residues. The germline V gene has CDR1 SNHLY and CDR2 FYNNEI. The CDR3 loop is CASSGGSDSNQPQHF. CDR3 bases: TGTGCCAGCAGTGGGGGCAGTGATAGCAATCAGCCCCAGCATTTT.

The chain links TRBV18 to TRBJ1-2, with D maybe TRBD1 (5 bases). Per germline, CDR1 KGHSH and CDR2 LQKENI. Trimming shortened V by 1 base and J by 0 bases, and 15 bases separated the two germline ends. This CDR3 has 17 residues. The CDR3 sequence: CASSPQLQGTANYGYTF. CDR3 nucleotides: TGTGCCAGCTCACCACAACTGCAGGGTACAGCTAACTATGGCTACACCTTC.